The rows below give T cell receptor beta chains drawn from one sample of a study of early T cells in non-severe SARS-CoV-2 infection. Each CDR3 protein gets one entry after TCRdb re-called the 5' RACE reads with MiXCR. The table records tens of thousands of distinct CDR3 sequences, 10% to 15% of them present only once. Material: whole blood. These receptors came from an adult who was a healthcare worker with PCR-confirmed SARS-CoV-2 infection or an uninfected control (not recorded which). Each CDR3 is given with its conserved first and last residue. D genes are given only for firm matches. Expanded clones are given a class, and other clones once, few, many or no size at all.

>TRBV29-1|13|.|TRBJ2-1|few
TGCAGCGTCCGACGGACAGCCTCATGGGAGCAGTTCTTC
CSVRRTASWEQFF
>TRBV7-8|14|TRBD2|TRBJ2-5|few
TGTGCCAGCAGCTCTCAGACTAGCGGAGAGACCCAGTACTTC
CASSSQTSGETQYF
>TRBV29-1|15|TRBD1|TRBJ1-1|few
TGCAGCGTTGTCGGGACAGGGGCTCTGGGGACTGAAGCTTTCTTT
CSVVGTGALGTEAFF
>TRBV3-1|16|TRBD2|TRBJ2-5|few
TGTGCCAGCACCCGAACTAGCGGGGGGGCCGCAGAGACCCAGTACTTC
CASTRTSGGAAETQYF
>TRBV7-9|14|.|TRBJ2-7|few
TGTGCCAGCAGCTTAGACATCCGCTCCTACGAGCAGTACTTC
CASSLDIRSYEQYF
>TRBV11-2|13|.|TRBJ2-1|few
TGTGCCAGCAGCTTAGGGGGGGACAATGAGCAGTTCTTC
CASSLGGDNEQFF
>TRBV12-3/TRBV12-4|12|.|TRBJ1-4|many
TGTGCCAGCAGCCGGACGGATGAAAAACTGTTTTTT
CASSRTDEKLFF
>TRBV3-1|16|TRBD1|TRBJ2-7|.
TGTGCCAGCAGCCAAGACCCGGGACAGGGGGCGGACGAGCAGTACTTC
CASSQDPGQGADEQYF
>TRBV4-3|15|TRBD1|TRBJ1-2|.
TGCGCCAGCAGCCAAGCCCCAACAGGGGGCAATGGCTACACCTTC
CASSQAPTGGNGYTF
>TRBV30|15|TRBD1|TRBJ1-2|many
TGTGCCTGGAGCAAATACACAGGGGGACCCTATGGCTACACCTTC
CAWSKYTGGPYGYTF
>TRBV11-2|14|TRBD1|TRBJ2-2|many
TGTGCCAGCAGCCGACAGGGAACCACCGGGGAGCTGTTTTTT
CASSRQGTTGELFF
>TRBV27|13|.|TRBJ1-1|few
TGTGCCAGCAGTTATAGCGTCGAGACTGAAGCTTTCTTT
CASSYSVETEAFF
>TRBV3-1|13|.|TRBJ1-2|many
TGTGCCAGCAGCCCGACGGGGCCTTATGGCTACACCTTC
CASSPTGPYGYTF
>TRBV14|13|.|TRBJ2-7|.
TGTGCCAGCAGCCAAAGACCGGCCTACGAGCAGTACTTC
CASSQRPAYEQYF
>TRBV13|18|.|TRBJ1-3|many
TGTGCCAGCAGCTTTACGCCTCCGGGGAGGGGGATTGGAAACACCATATATTTT
CASSFTPPGRGIGNTIYF
>TRBV20-1|15|.|TRBJ1-6|.
TGCAGTGCTAGAATACAGGGCTCCTATAATTCACCCCTCCACTTT
CSARIQGSYNSPLHF
>TRBV11-2|16|TRBD2|TRBJ2-5|.
TGTGCCAGCACTACTAGCGGGGGGAGGTGGCAAGAGACCCAGTACTTC
CASTTSGGRWQETQYF
>TRBV5-1|16|TRBD1|TRBJ2-1|.
TGCGCCAGCAGCTCACTGGGACAGGGGGCTGGGAATGAGCAGTTCTTC
CASSSLGQGAGNEQFF
>TRBV4-2|14|.|TRBJ1-5|many
TGTGCCAGCAGCCAAGAGTCGGCCGAAGGGCCCCAGCATTTT
CASSQESAEGPQHF
>TRBV11-2|14|.|TRBJ1-4|many
TGTGCCAGCAGCTCTGGAATACGAAATGCGGCGATGTTTTTT
CASSSGIRNAAMFF
>TRBV18|14|.|TRBJ2-2|many
TGTGCCAGCTCACCGCTCCGGAACACCGGGGAGCTGTTTTTT
CASSPLRNTGELFF
>TRBV3-1|13|TRBD1|TRBJ1-2|.
TGTGCCAGCAGCCACCGGACAGGGGATGGCTACACCTTC
CASSHRTGDGYTF
>TRBV10-1|12|.|TRBJ2-1|many
TGCGCCAGCAGTGGCCCCTACAATGAGCAGTTCTTC
CASSGPYNEQFF
>TRBV30|13|.|TRBJ2-1|few
TGTGCCTGGGGCCCTTCGAGCTTCAATGAGCAGTTCTTC
CAWGPSSFNEQFF
>TRBV12-3/TRBV12-4|15|TRBD1|TRBJ2-7|.
TGTGCCAGCAGTTTAATCGGACAGGGGGCGAACGAGCAGTACTTC
CASSLIGQGANEQYF
>TRBV6-2/TRBV6-3|17|.|TRBJ1-3|.
TGTGCCAGCAGTTACTCCCATGGACGGATCTCTGGAAACACCATATATTTT
CASSYSHGRISGNTIYF
>TRBV6-2/TRBV6-3|17|TRBD1|TRBJ1-1|.
TGTGCCAGCAGTCCCTCCCCACCCAGGGGGGAGAACACTGAAGCTTTCTTT
CASSPSPPRGENTEAFF
>TRBV28|14|TRBD2|TRBJ2-3|few
TGTGCCAGCGGGATTGGCGGGGGGGCCGATACGCAGTATTTT
CASGIGGGADTQYF
>TRBV11-2|14|.|TRBJ1-4|many
TGTGCCAGCAGCTTTGCCCGGGGAGGGGAAAAACTGTTTTTT
CASSFARGGEKLFF
>TRBV28|14|TRBD2|TRBJ2-7|many
TGTGCCAGCAGTTTCGGGGGGGCCTTCTACGAGCAGTACTTC
CASSFGGAFYEQYF
>TRBV2|14|TRBD2|TRBJ2-1|few
TGTGCCAGCAGTGAAAGGGAGGGATACAATGAGCAGTTCTTC
CASSEREGYNEQFF
>TRBV7-6|12|.|TRBJ2-1|many
TGTGCCAGCAGCCCCTGGGTAGGGGAGCAGTTCTTC
CASSPWVGEQFF
>TRBV7-6|14|.|TRBJ1-1|many
TGTGCCAGCAGCTTTGGGCAGGGGTTAACTGAAGCTTTCTTT
CASSFGQGLTEAFF
>TRBV14|15|.|TRBJ1-1|.
TGTGCCAGCAGCCAAGTGAGGGGCCGGGTCACTGAAGCTTTCTTT
CASSQVRGRVTEAFF
>TRBV18|14|.|TRBJ1-4|many
TGTGCCAGCTCACCACGGCGGGGGAATGAAAAACTGTTTTTT
CASSPRRGNEKLFF
>TRBV30|13|.|TRBJ2-5|many
TGTGCCTGGAGTGTGAAGGGGGTGGAGACCCAGTACTTC
CAWSVKGVETQYF
>TRBV11-2|16|.|TRBJ2-7|.
TGTGCCAGCAGCTCGTCCGGGACCGGGCGAAAGTACGAGCAGTACTTC
CASSSSGTGRKYEQYF
>TRBV4-3|16|.|TRBJ1-2|many
TGCGCCAGCAGCCAAGATTTATACGGGTTGGGCTATGGCTACACCTTC
CASSQDLYGLGYGYTF
>TRBV29-1|14|TRBD1|TRBJ1-2|few
TGCAGCGTTGCCCCCACAGGGGTAAGCTATGGCTACACCTTC
CSVAPTGVSYGYTF
>TRBV7-8|13|.|TRBJ2-3|.
TGTGCCAGCAGCTCACTAAACGCAGATACGCAGTATTTT
CASSSLNADTQYF
>TRBV20-1|12|.|TRBJ1-2|many
TGCAGTGCTAGGACAGGCATCTATGGCTACACCTTC
CSARTGIYGYTF
>TRBV5-5|13|.|TRBJ1-1|.
TGTGCCAGCAGCTTATGGGTTAACACTGAAGCTTTCTTT
CASSLWVNTEAFF
>TRBV6-5|13|.|TRBJ2-5|.
TGTGCCAGCAGTTACGGGGCAGAAGAGACCCAGTACTTC
CASSYGAEETQYF
>TRBV7-2|16|TRBD2|TRBJ2-1|.
TGTGCCAGCAGCCTCAAGACTAGCGGGGGGTTCGATGAGCAGTTCTTC
CASSLKTSGGFDEQFF
>TRBV6-2/TRBV6-3|16|.|TRBJ2-2|many
TGTGCCAGCAGTTACCGAAGGTGGCCGAACACCGGGGAGCTGTTTTTT
CASSYRRWPNTGELFF
>TRBV5-1|11|TRBD1|TRBJ2-2|.
TGCGCCACCAGGGGGCCCGGGGAGCTGTTTTTT
CATRGPGELFF
>TRBV18|15|.|TRBJ2-1|few
TGTGCCAGCTCACCCGACCGAGGGGCGGGTAATGAGCAGTTCTTC
CASSPDRGAGNEQFF
>TRBV7-8|15|.|TRBJ1-2|.
TGTGCCAGCAGCTTAGGGACAGTCACTAACTATGGCTACACCTTC
CASSLGTVTNYGYTF
>TRBV20-1|15|TRBD2|TRBJ2-3|many
TGCAGTGCTAGCGGTAGCGGGCCTAGCACAGATACGCAGTATTTT
CSASGSGPSTDTQYF
>TRBV7-2|15|.|TRBJ2-5|many
TGTGCCAGCAGCTTAGCGCCGGGGTTACAAGAGACCCAGTACTTC
CASSLAPGLQETQYF
>TRBV20-1|15|.|TRBJ2-3|many
TGCAGTGCTAGAGATCGGTCAGTAGCAACAGATACGCAGTATTTT
CSARDRSVATDTQYF
>TRBV18|17|.|TRBJ2-1|few
TGTGCCAGCTCACCACTCCACGGGGCTTCCTCCTACAATGAGCAGTTCTTC
CASSPLHGASSYNEQFF
>TRBV7-8|13|.|TRBJ1-2|few
TGTGCCAGCAGCCCAGGGCCCAACACCGGCTACACCTTC
CASSPGPNTGYTF
>TRBV5-4|15|.|TRBJ1-1|few
TGTGCCAGCAGCTTGGGGTCGGGAGGAGGCACTGAAGCTTTCTTT
CASSLGSGGGTEAFF
>TRBV4-2|14|.|TRBJ1-2|many
TGTGCCAGCAGCCGCGATCAGAATAACTATGGCTACACCTTC
CASSRDQNNYGYTF
>TRBV12-3/TRBV12-4|12|.|TRBJ1-2|few
TGTGCCAGCAGTAGGGGCAAATATGGCTACACCTTC
CASSRGKYGYTF
>TRBV12-3/TRBV12-4|15|.|TRBJ2-1|.
TGTGCCAGCAGTTTTAGGCGGAGCCAGGAAAATGAGCAGTTCTTC
CASSFRRSQENEQFF
>TRBV7-2|14|.|TRBJ1-1|few
TGTGCCAGCAGCTTAAGGGGGGCTTACACTGAAGCTTTCTTT
CASSLRGAYTEAFF
>TRBV2|14|.|TRBJ1-6|few
TGTGCCAGCAGAAGGACGGACCTTAATTCACCCCTCCACTTT
CASRRTDLNSPLHF
>TRBV20-1|15|TRBD1|TRBJ2-5|.
TGCAGTGCTGTCGTGACAGGGGGAGGGCAAGAGACCCAGTACTTC
CSAVVTGGGQETQYF